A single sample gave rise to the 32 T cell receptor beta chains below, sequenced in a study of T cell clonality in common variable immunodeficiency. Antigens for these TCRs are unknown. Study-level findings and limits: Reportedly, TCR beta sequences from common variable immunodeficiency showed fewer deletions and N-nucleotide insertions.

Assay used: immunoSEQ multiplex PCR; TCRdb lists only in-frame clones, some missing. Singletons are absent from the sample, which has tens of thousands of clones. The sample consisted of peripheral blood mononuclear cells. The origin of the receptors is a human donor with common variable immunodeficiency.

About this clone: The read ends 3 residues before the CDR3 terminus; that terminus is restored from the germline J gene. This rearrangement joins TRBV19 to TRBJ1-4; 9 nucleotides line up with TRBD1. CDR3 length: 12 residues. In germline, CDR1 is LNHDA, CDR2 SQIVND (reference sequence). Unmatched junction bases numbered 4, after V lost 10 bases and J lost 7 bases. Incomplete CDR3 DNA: TGTGCCACGGGACAGGGAGCTGAAAAA. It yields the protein CATGQGAEK. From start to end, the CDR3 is CATGQGAEKLFF.

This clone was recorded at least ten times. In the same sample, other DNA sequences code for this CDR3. Incomplete CDR3 DNA: TGTGCCAGCCGGGACAGCGAATCCTACGAG. This gives the protein CASRDSESYE. The entire CDR3 is CASRDSESYEQYF. V gene TRBV19 combines with J gene TRBJ2-7; 7 positions match TRBD1. The read ends 3 residues before the CDR3 terminus; that terminus is restored from the germline J gene. With 9 bases clipped from V and 1 base from J, the junction kept 6 bases outside the gene matches. The CDR3 totals 13 residues. Germline V CDR1 and CDR2: LNHDA, SQIVND (reference sequence).

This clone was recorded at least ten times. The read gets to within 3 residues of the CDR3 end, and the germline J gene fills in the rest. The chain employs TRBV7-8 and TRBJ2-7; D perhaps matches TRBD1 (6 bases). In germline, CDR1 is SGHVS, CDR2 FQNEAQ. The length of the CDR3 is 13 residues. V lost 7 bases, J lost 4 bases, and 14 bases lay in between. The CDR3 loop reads CASTITGTYEQYF. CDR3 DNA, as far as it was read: TGTGCCAGCACCATTACAGGGACGTACGAG.

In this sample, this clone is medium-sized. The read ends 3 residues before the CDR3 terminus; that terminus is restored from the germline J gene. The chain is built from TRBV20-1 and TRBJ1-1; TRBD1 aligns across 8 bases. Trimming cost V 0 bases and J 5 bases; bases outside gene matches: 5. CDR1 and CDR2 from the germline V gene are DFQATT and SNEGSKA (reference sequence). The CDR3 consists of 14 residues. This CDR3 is CSARDQGASTEAFF. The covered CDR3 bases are TGCAGTGCTAGAGATCAGGGGGCGAGTACTGAA.

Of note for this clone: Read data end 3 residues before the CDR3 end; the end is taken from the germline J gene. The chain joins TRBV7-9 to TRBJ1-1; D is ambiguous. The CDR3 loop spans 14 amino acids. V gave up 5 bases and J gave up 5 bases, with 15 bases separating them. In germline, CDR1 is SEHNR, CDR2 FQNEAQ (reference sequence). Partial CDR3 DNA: TGTGCCAGCAGCCAGATCGAGGGTGTGACTGAA. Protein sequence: CASSQIEGVTE. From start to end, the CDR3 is CASSQIEGVTEAFF. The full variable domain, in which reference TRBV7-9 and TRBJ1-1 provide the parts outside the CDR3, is DTGVSQNPRHKITKRGQNVTFRCDPISEHNRLYWYRQTLGQGPEFLTYFQNEAQLEKSRLLSDRFSAERPKGSFSTLEIQRTEQGDSAMYLCASSQIEGVTEAFFGQGTRLTVV.

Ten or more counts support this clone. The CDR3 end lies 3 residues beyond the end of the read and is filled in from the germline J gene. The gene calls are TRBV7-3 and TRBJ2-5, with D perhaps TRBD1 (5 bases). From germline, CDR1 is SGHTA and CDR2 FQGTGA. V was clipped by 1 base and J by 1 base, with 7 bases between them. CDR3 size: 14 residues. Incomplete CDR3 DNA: TGTGCCAGCAGCTTAAATGGGGCCCAAGAGACC. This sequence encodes CASSLNGAQET. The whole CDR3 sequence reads CASSLNGAQETQYF.

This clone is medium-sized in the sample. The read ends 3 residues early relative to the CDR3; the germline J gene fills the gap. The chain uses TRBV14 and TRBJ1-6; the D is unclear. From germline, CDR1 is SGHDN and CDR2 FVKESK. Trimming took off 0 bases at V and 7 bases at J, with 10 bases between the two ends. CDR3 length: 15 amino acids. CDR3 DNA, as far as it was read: TGTGCCAGCAGCCAAGATGCCAGGCGAAATTCACCC. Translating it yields CASSQDARRNSP. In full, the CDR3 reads CASSQDARRNSPLHF. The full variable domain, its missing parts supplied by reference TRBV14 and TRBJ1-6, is EAGVTQFPSHSVIEKGQTVTLRCDPISGHDNLYWYRRVMGKEIKFLLHFVKESKQDESGMPNNRFLAERTGGTYSTLKVQPAELEDSGVYFCASSQDARRNSPLHFGNGTRLTVT.

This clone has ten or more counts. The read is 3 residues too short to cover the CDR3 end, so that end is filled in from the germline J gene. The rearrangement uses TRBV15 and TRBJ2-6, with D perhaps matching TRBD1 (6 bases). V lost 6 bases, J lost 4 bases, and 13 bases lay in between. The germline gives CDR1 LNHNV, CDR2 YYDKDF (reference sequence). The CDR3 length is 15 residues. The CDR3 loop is CATRETGSGANVLTF. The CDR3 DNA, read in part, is TGTGCCACCAGGGAAACAGGGTCCGGGGCCAACGTC.

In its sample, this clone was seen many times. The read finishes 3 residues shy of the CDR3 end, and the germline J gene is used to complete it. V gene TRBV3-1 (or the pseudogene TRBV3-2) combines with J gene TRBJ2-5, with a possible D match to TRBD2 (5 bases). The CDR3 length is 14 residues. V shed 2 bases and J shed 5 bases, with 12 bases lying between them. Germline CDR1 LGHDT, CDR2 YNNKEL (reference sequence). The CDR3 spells CASSQNRGSETQYF. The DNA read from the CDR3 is TGTGCCAGCAGCCAAAATAGAGGGTCGGAGACC.

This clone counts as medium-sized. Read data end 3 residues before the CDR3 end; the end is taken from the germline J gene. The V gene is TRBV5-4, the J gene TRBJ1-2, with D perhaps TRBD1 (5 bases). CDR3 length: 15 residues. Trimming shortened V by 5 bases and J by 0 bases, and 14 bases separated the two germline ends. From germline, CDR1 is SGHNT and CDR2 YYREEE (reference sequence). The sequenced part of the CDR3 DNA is TGTGCCAGCAGTCATCAGGGTCGGGCTAACTATGGC. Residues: CASSHQGRANYG. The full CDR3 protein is CASSHQGRANYGYTF. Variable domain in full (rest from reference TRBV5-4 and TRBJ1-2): ETGVTQSPTHLIKTRGQQVTLRCSSQSGHNTVSWYQQALGQGPQFIFQYYREEENGRGNFPPRFSGLQFPNYSSELNVNALELDDSALYLCASSHQGRANYGYTFGSGTRLTVV.

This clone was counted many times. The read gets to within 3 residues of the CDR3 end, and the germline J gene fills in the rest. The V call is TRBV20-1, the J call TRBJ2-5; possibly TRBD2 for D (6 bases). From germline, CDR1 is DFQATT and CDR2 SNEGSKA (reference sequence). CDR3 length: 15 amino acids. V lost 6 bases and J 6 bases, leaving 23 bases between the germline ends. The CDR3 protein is CSAPEGRMSNKTQYF. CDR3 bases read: TGCAGTGCCCCGGAGGGGAGAATGAGCAATAAGACC.

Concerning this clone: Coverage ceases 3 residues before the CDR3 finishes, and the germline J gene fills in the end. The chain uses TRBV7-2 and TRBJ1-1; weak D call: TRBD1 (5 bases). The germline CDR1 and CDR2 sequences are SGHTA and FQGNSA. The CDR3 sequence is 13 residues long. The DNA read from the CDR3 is TGTGCCAGCAGCTTAAGGGGAGGGGACTCT. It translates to CASSLRGGDS. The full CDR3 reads CASSLRGGDSAFF.

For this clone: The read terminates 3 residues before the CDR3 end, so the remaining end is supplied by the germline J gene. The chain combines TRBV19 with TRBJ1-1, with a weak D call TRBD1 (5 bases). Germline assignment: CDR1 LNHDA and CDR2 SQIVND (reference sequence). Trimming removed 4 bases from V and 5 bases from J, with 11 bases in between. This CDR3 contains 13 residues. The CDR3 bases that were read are TGTGCCAGTAGTACCTGGGGCTTGACTGAA. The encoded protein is CASSTWGLTE. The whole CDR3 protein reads CASSTWGLTEAFF.

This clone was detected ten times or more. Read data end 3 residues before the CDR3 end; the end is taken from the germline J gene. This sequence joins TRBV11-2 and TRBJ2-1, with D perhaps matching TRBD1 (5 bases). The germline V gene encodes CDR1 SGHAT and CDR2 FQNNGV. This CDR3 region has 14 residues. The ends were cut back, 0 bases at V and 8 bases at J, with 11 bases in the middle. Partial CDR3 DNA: TGTGCCAGCAGCTTAGAGCAGGGTCGCGATGAG. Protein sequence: CASSLEQGRDE. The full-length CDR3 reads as CASSLEQGRDEQFF.

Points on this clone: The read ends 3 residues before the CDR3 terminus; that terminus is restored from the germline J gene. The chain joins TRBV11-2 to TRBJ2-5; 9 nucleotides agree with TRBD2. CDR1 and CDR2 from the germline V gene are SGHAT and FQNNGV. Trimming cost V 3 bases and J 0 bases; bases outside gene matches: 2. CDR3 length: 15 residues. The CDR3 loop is CASSFAGGNQETQYF. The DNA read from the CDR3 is TGTGCCAGCAGCTTTGCGGGAGGGAACCAAGAGACC.

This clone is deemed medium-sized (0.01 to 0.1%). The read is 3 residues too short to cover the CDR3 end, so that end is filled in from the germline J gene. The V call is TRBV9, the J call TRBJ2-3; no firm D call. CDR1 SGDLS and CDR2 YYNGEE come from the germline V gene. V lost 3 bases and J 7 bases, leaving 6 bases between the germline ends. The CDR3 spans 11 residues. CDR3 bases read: TGTGCCAGCAGCGCTTTATATACG. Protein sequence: CASSALYT. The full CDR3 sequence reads CASSALYTQYF.

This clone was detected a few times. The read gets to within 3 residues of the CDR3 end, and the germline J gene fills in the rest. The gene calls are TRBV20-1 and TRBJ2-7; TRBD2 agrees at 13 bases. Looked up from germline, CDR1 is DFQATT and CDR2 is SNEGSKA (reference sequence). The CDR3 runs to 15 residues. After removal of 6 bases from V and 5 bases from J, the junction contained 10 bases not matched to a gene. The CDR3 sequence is CSATARLAGGDEQYF. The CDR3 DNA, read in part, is TGCAGTGCCACGGCAAGACTAGCGGGAGGCGACGAG.

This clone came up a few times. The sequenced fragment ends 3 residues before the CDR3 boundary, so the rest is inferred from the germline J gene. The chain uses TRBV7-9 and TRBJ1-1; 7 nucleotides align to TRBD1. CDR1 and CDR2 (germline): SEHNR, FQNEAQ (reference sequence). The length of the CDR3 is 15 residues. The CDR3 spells CASSPRTGAGGEAFF. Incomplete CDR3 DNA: TGTGCCAGCAGCCCTCGAACAGGGGCAGGAGGGGAA.

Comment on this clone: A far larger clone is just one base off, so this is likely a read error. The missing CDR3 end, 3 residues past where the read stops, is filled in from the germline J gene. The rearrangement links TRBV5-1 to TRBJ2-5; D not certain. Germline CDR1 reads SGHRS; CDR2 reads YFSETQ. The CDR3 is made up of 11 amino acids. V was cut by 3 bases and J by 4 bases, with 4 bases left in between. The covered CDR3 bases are TGCGCCAGCAGCTCCCGAGAGACC. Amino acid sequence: CASSSRET. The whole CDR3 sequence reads CASSSRETQYF.

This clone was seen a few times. The CDR3 loop is CAIQAGLAVYEQYF. CDR3 DNA (partial): TGTGCCATCCAGGCGGGACTAGCAGTCTACGAG. The rearrangement uses TRBV2 and TRBJ2-7; TRBD2 aligns across 9 bases. The read ends 3 residues shy of where the CDR3 ends; the end is completed using the germline J gene. CDR1 is SNHLY, CDR2 FYNNEI, per germline. There are 14 residues in the CDR3. J was trimmed by 3 bases and V by 10 bases; bases with no gene match: 10.

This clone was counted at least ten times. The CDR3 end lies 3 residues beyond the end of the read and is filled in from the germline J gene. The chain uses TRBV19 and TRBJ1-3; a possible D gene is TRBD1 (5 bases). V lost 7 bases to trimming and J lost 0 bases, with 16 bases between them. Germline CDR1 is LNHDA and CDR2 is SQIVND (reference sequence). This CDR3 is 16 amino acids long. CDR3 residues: CASIAAGHRSGNTIYF. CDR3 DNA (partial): TGTGCCAGTATAGCAGCTGGACACCGCTCTGGAAACACC. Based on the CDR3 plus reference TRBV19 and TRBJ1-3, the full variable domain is DGGITQSPKYLFRKEGQNVTLSCEQNLNHDAMYWYRQDPGQGLRLIYYSQIVNDFQKGDIAEGYSVSREKKESFPLTVTSAQKNPTAFYLCASIAAGHRSGNTIYFGEGSWLTVV.

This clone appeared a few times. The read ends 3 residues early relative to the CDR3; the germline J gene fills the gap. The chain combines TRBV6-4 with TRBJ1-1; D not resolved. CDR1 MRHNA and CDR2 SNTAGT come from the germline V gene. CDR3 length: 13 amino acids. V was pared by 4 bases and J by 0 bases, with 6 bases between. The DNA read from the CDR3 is TGTGCCAGCAGTGCAGGAATGAACACTGAA. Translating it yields CASSAGMNTE. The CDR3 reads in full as CASSAGMNTEAFF.

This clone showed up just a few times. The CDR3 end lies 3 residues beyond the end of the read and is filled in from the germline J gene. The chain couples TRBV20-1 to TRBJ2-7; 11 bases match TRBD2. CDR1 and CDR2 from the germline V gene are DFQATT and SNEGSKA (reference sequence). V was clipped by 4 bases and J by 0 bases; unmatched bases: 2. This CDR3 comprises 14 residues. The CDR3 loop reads CSAKTSGASYEQYF. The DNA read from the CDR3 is TGCAGTGCTAAGACTAGCGGGGCCTCCTACGAG.

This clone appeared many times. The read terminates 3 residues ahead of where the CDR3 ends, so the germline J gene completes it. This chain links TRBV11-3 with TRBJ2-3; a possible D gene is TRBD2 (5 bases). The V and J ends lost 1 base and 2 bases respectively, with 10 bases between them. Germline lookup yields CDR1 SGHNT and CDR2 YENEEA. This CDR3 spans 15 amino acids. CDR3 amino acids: CASSLGGPATDTQYF. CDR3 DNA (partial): TGTGCCAGCAGCTTAGGCGGGCCCGCCACAGATACG. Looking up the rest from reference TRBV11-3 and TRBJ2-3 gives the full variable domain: EAGVVQSPRYKIIEKKQPVAFWCNPISGHNTLYWYLQNLGQGPELLIRYENEEAVDDSQLPKDRFSAERLKGVDSTLKIQPAELGDSAVYLCASSLGGPATDTQYFGPGTRLTVL.

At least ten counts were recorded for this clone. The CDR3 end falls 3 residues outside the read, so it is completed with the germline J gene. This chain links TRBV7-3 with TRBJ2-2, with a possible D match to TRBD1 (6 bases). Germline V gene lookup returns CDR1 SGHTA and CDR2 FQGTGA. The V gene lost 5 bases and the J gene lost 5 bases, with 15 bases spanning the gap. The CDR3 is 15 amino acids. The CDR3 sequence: CASSPGTFGTGELFF. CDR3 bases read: TGTGCCAGCAGCCCCGGGACATTCGGAACCGGGGAG. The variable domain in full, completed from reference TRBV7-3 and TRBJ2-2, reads GAGVSQTPSNKVTEKGKYVELRCDPISGHTALYWYRQSLGQGPEFLIYFQGTGAADDSGLPNDRFFAVRPEGSVSTLKIQRTERGDSAVYLCASSPGTFGTGELFFGEGSRLTVL.

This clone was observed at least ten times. The CDR3 sequence: CASSLLTGGSYEQYF. CDR3 DNA (partial): TGTGCCAGCAGCTTGCTAACAGGGGGCTCCTACGAG. The V and J genes are TRBV5-4 and TRBJ2-7; 8 bases line up with TRBD1. The missing CDR3 end, 3 residues past where the read stops, is filled in from the germline J gene. Germline V gives CDR1 SGHNT, CDR2 YYREEE (reference sequence). With 1 base clipped from V and 0 bases from J, the junction kept 3 bases outside the gene matches. This CDR3 is 15 amino acids long.

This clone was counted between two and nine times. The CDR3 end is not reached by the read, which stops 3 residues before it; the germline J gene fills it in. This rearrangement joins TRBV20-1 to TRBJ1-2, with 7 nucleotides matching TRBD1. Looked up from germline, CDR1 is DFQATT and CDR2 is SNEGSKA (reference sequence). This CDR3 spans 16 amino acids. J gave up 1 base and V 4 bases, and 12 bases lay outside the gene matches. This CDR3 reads CSAKPDTGVYNYGYTF. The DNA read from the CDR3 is TGCAGTGCTAAACCTGACACAGGGGTGTATAACTATGGC.

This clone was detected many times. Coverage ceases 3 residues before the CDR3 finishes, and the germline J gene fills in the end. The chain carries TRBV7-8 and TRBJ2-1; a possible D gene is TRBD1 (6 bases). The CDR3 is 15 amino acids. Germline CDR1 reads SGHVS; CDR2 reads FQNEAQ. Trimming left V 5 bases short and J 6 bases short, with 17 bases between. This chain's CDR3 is CASSPRRGSANEQFF. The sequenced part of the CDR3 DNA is TGTGCCAGCAGCCCTCGCAGGGGCTCCGCCAATGAG.

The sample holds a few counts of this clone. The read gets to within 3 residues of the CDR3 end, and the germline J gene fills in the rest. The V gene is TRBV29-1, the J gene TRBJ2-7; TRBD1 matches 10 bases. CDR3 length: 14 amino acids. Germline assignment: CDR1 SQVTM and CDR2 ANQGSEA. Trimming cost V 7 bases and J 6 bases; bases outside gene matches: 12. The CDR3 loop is CSASTSRTGGEQYF. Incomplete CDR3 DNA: TGCAGCGCATCGACCTCACGGACAGGGGGCGAG.

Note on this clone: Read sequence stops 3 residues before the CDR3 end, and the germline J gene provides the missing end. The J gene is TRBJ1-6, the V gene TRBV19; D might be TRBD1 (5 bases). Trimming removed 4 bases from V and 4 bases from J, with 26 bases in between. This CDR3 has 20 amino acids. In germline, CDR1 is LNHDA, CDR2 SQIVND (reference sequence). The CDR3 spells CASSTFSRSSRGGYNSPLHF. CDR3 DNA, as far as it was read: TGTGCCAGTAGTACCTTCTCAAGGTCCTCGCGTGGGGGGTATAATTCACCC.

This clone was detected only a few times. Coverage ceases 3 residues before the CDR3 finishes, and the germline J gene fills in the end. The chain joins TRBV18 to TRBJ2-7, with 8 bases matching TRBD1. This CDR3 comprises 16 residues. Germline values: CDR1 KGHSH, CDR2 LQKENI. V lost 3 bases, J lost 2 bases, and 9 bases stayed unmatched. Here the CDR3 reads CASSPDSGTGAYEQYF. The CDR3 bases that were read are TGTGCCAGCTCACCGGACTCGGGGACAGGCGCCTACGAG.

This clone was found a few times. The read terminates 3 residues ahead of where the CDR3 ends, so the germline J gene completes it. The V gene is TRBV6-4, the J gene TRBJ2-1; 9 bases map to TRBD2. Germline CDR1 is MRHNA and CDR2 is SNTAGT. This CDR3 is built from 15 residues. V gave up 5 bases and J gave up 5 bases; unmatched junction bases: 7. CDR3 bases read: TGTGCCAGCAGTCTTGCGGGAGGGCCTAACAATGAG. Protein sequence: CASSLAGGPNNE. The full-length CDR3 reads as CASSLAGGPNNEQFF.